This record looks at one TCR beta chain sequence and its context. Each CDR3 protein gets one entry after TCRdb re-called the RT-PCR reads with MiXCR. The sample shows roughly 940,000 distinct CDR3 sequences, roughly 18% of them seen only once. Germline V CDR1 and CDR2: SGHTA, FQGNSA. The V gene lost 3 bases and the J gene lost 2 bases, with 11 bases spanning the gap. The CDR3 covers 16 residues. The data were taken from a study of patients and donors after allogeneic stem cell transplantation. V is TRBV7-2 and J is TRBJ2-6; tentatively, D is TRBD1 (6 bases). This receptor was obtained from a human donor who was either an allogeneic HSCT recipient or a stem cell or donor lymphocyte infusion donor (not recorded which). It is not recorded whose cells these are; they may come from a transplant donor. Sequencing input: blood, either unsorted or a sorted T cell fraction (not recorded which). The CDR3 sequence is CASSFRQGTGANVLTF. CDR3 coding DNA: TGTGCCAGCAGCTTTCGGCAGGGGACTGGGGCCAACGTCCTGACTTTC.